A selection of T cell receptor beta chains follows, all from one sample in a study of human T cells and chemical hapten exposure. TCRdb recomputed calls from the RACE reads with MiXCR, one row per CDR3 protein. The data contain 70,000 to 95,000 distinct CDR3 sequences, 5% to 8.5% of them singletons. This specimen was whole blood, taken in connection with sensitization to the hapten diphenylcyclopropenone (DPC). These receptors originate from a woman aged 30 to 39 with alopecia areata. Some clones in this sample may be carry-over from other donors' samples. Both conserved end residues are part of each CDR3.

v_call cdr3_aa
TRBV12-3/TRBV12-4 CASSSSGTGLSPLHF
TRBV5-1 CASRSTADSNQPQHF
TRBV27 CASSLVGSNQPQHF
TRBV20-1 CSARDRIVNTEAFF
TRBV19 CASSIIGGEQFF
TRBV6-5 CASSYLLGSEAEAFF
TRBV20-1 CSARDGSSNQPQHF
TRBV7-3 CASSPPPGSGANVLTF
TRBV27 CASKRQGALHEQYF
TRBV7-6 CASSPTEETQYF
TRBV3-1 CASRRLAGFQETQYF